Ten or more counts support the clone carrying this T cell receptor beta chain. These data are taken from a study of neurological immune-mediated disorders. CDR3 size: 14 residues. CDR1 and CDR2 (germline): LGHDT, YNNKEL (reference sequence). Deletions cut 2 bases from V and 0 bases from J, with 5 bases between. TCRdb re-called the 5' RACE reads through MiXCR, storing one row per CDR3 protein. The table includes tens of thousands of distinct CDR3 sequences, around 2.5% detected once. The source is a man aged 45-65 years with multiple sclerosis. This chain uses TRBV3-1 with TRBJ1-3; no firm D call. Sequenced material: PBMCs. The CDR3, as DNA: TGTGCCAGCAGCCAAACATACTCTGGAAACACCATATATTTT. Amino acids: CASSQTYSGNTIYF. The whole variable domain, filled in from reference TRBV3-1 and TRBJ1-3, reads DTAVSQTPKYLVTQMGNDKSIKCEQNLGHDTMYWYKQDSKKFLKIMFSYNNKELIINETVPNRFSPKSPDKAHLNLHINSLELGDSAVYFCASSQTYSGNTIYFGEGSWLTVV.